A selection of T cell receptor beta chains follows, all from one sample in a study of blood T cells in healthy people across ages. Each CDR3 protein is one row after TCRdb ran MiXCR on the 5' RACE reads. The repertoire consists of 650,000 to 950,000 distinct CDR3 sequences, with more than 40% occurring once and the leading ten covering around 21%. The sample taken for sequencing was blood. These receptors were collected from a man in his sixties in good health. Both conserved end residues are trimmed from each CDR3.

v_gene	j_gene	CDR3aa
TRBV4-3	TRBJ2-7	ASSQDWWGEQY
TRBV29-1	TRBJ2-3	SVGGDSPGEPTDTQY
TRBV20-1	.	STSRTAKETQY
TRBV11-3	.	ASSLVQGAREQY
TRBV10-3	TRBJ2-3	AIRGGALTDTQY
TRBV6-1	TRBJ2-1	ASSVRSLAVYNEQF
TRBV20-1	TRBJ2-5	SAPTGTGTSY
TRBV4-3	TRBJ2-1	ASSQDRVSIWNEQF
TRBV24-1	TRBJ2-1	ATSDLQGGNNEQF
TRBV30	TRBJ2-7	AWSVLPYEQY